These 31 T cell receptor beta chains came from one sample sequenced in a study of human T cells and chemical hapten exposure. Extraction of total RNA was performed on unfractionated whole blood. TCRdb itself ran the 5' RACE reads through MiXCR, one entry per CDR3 protein. This repertoire shows about 140,000 distinct CDR3 sequences, around 4.1% found once; its top ten account for under 1.5%. The receptors stem from a female donor in good health.

Many counts were recorded for this clonotype. CDR3 amino acids: CASTLRPGHLNTEAFF. DNA of the CDR3: TGTGCCAGCACCCTCCGCCCGGGACACTTGAACACTGAAGCTTTCTTT. This rearrangement joins TRBV28 to TRBJ1-1; perhaps TRBD1 as D (6 bases). V shed 7 bases and J shed 0 bases, with 18 bases lying between them. This CDR3 is built from 16 residues. The V gene's germline CDR1 is MDHEN and CDR2 SYDVKM.

The sample holds one count of this clonotype. This may be a read error: a much more frequent sequence differs by one nucleotide. The chain combines TRBV9 with TRBJ1-6, with D maybe TRBD1 (5 bases). Trimming shortened V by 1 base and J by 11 bases, and 13 bases separated the two germline ends. Germline CDR1 SGDLS, CDR2 YYNGEE. The CDR3 has 14 residues. As DNA, the CDR3 is TGTGCCAGCAGCGTAACGGAGGGGCGCGCACCCCTCCACTTT. It codes for CASSVTEGRAPLHF. The complete variable domain, with remaining parts taken from reference TRBV9 and TRBJ1-6, reads DSGVTQTPKHLITATGQRVTLRCSPRSGDLSVYWYQQSLDQGLQFLIQYYNGEERAKGNILERFSAQQFPDLHSELNLSSLELGDSALYFCASSVTEGRAPLHFGNGTRLTVT.

There are many counts of this clonotype. V usage is TRBV18 and J usage is TRBJ1-1; D may be TRBD1 (5 bases). Germline V gene sequence: CDR1 KGHSH, CDR2 LQKENI. Trimming removed 2 bases from V and 1 base from J, with 8 bases in between. The CDR3 spans 14 residues. CDR3 in DNA: TGTGCCAGCTCACCAGGGGGGGAGAACACTGAAGCTTTCTTT. Translation gives CASSPGGENTEAFF.

This clonotype was seen many times. The chain couples TRBV4-3 to TRBJ1-2; TRBD1 matches 10 bases. This CDR3 spans 13 amino acids. Germline loops: CDR1 LGHNA, CDR2 YSLEER. Unmatched junction bases numbered 3, after V lost 5 bases and J lost 6 bases. The CDR3 region is CASSRDRGDGYTF. The CDR3 nucleotides are TGCGCCAGCAGCAGGGACAGGGGAGATGGCTACACCTTC.

This clonotype was seen at least ten times. The chain employs TRBV7-2 and TRBJ2-3, with TRBD2 identical over 14 bases. The CDR3 has 17 amino acids. CDR1 SGHTA and CDR2 FQGNSA come from the germline V gene. V lost 5 bases to trimming and J lost 1 base; unmatched junction nucleotides: 5. As DNA, the CDR3 is TGTGCCAGCAGCCATCGACTAGCGGGGGGGCGCACAGATACGCAGTATTTT. Translated, it gives CASSHRLAGGRTDTQYF.

Many counts were recorded for this clonotype. The chain has TRBV20-1 and TRBJ1-6, with TRBD1 matching over 8 bases. The CDR3 length is 14 residues. Germline values: CDR1 DFQATT, CDR2 SNEGSKA (reference sequence). The J segment lost 8 bases and the V segment lost 6 bases, leaving 9 bases of the junction unmatched. CDR3 bases: TGCAGTGCCATTCAGGGGGCAGAGTATTCACCCCTCCACTTT. This sequence encodes CSAIQGAEYSPLHF.

Ten or more counts support this clonotype. The rearrangement joins TRBV5-1 to TRBJ2-7, with TRBD1 matching 12 bases. Trimming cost V 0 bases and J 2 bases; bases outside gene matches: 15. Germline-derived CDR1 and CDR2 are SGHRS and YFSETQ. The CDR3 is 20 amino acids. The CDR3: CASSLERPLGQGARAYEQYF. The DNA for the CDR3 is TGCGCCAGCAGCTTGGAACGTCCCTTGGGACAGGGGGCTCGCGCCTACGAGCAGTACTTC.

A few counts support this clonotype. The V call is TRBV29-1, the J call TRBJ2-7; 12 nucleotides agree with TRBD1. The ends lost 6 bases at V and 6 bases at J; junction bases unmatched: 12. Germline assignment: CDR1 SQVTM and CDR2 ANQGSEA. The CDR3 covers 15 residues. In nucleotides, the CDR3 is TGCAGCGTCCCCCGGGACAGGGGGCTCGATAGCGAGCAGTACTTC. This translates into CSVPRDRGLDSEQYF.

This clonotype has just a few counts. The rearrangement joins TRBV6-1 to TRBJ1-2, with 9 positions matching TRBD1. Trimming removed 8 bases from V and 7 bases from J; junction bases left unmatched: 17. Looked up from germline, CDR1 is MNHNS and CDR2 is SASEGT. The CDR3 loop spans 16 amino acids. Here the CDR3 DNA reads TGTGCCAGCGGGATGGGACAGGGTATACGAGCCCGTGGCTACACCTTC. Translating it yields CASGMGQGIRARGYTF.

This clonotype was seen only a few times. The chain combines TRBV5-1 with TRBJ2-1; D not certain. V was pared by 1 base and J by 1 base, with 9 bases between. The germline gives CDR1 SGHRS, CDR2 YFSETQ. The CDR3 totals 15 residues. The CDR3 loop is CASSLLADSYNEQFF. DNA of the CDR3: TGCGCCAGCAGCTTGCTGGCGGATTCCTACAATGAGCAGTTCTTC.

V is TRBV18 and J is TRBJ1-6; tentatively, D is TRBD1 (5 bases). Trimming took 3 bases from V and 7 from J, leaving 16 bases between them. Germline CDR1 is KGHSH and CDR2 is LQKENI. The CDR3 is made up of 16 amino acids. The CDR3 DNA sequence: TGTGCCAGCTCACCTTTTTCTGGGGACTGGAATTCACCCCTCCACTTT. Its translation is CASSPFSGDWNSPLHF.

The chain joins TRBV18 to TRBJ1-2; possible D gene TRBD1, 5 bases. Trimming stripped 2 bases from V and 1 base from J, with 8 bases between. Germline V gene sequence: CDR1 KGHSH, CDR2 LQKENI. The CDR3 is 14 residues long. The CDR3 DNA reads TGTGCCAGCTCACCAGGGGGATTTAACTATGGCTACACCTTC. It yields the protein CASSPGGFNYGYTF.

In its sample, this clonotype was seen many times. The CDR3: CASSPLSGQHETQYF. CDR3 in DNA: TGTGCCAGCTCACCCCTTTCCGGACAGCACGAGACCCAGTACTTC. The V and J genes are TRBV18 and TRBJ2-5; D is perhaps TRBD1 (6 bases). The V end was cut by 3 bases, the J end by 5 bases, with 16 bases between. Germline V CDR1 and CDR2: KGHSH, LQKENI. This CDR3 is 15 amino acids long. Combining the CDR3 with reference TRBV18 and TRBJ2-5 gives the whole variable domain NAGVMQNPRHLVRRRGQEARLRCSPMKGHSHVYWYRQLPEEGLKFMVYLQKENIIDESGMPKERFSAEFPKEGPSILRIQQVVRGDSAAYFCASSPLSGQHETQYFGPGTRLLVL.

This clonotype showed up many times. The chain is built from TRBV18 and TRBJ1-2, with a tentative D call TRBD1 (5 bases). V gave up 1 base and J gave up 2 bases, with 8 bases separating them. Germline CDR1 KGHSH, CDR2 LQKENI. The CDR3 spans 14 residues. The CDR3 DNA is TGTGCCAGCTCACCACAGCCAGGGAACTATGGCTACACCTTC. It encodes CASSPQPGNYGYTF. Combining the CDR3 with reference TRBV18 and TRBJ1-2 gives the whole variable domain NAGVMQNPRHLVRRRGQEARLRCSPMKGHSHVYWYRQLPEEGLKFMVYLQKENIIDESGMPKERFSAEFPKEGPSILRIQQVVRGDSAAYFCASSPQPGNYGYTFGSGTRLTVV.

About this clonotype: Its ends do not fully match the called genes, so a read error is possible. The chain is built from TRBV9 and TRBJ2-3, with TRBD2 matching over 8 bases. This CDR3 comprises 13 residues. Germline V gene data show CDR1 as SGDLS and CDR2 as YYNGEE. Here the CDR3 DNA reads TGTGCCAGTAGCGGGGATGGTGAAGATACGCAGTATTTT. As protein: CASSGDGEDTQYF. The variable domain in full, completed from reference TRBV9 and TRBJ2-3, reads DSGVTQTPKHLITATGQRVTLRCSPRSGDLSVYWYQQSLDQGLQFLIQYYNGEERAKGNILERFSAQQFPDLHSELNLSSLELGDSALYFCASSGDGEDTQYFGPGTRLTVL.

This clonotype was found many times. The V call is TRBV13, the J call TRBJ1-4; perhaps TRBD1 as D (6 bases). Germline V CDR1 and CDR2: PRHDT, FYEKMQ (reference sequence). CDR3 length: 14 amino acids. V was shortened by 5 bases and J by 2 bases, with 9 bases between the two germline ends. For the CDR3, the DNA is TGTGCCAGCAGCGAACAGGGTACTAATGAAAAACTGTTTTTT. Translation gives CASSEQGTNEKLFF. The full variable domain, with the rest looked up from reference TRBV13 and TRBJ1-4, is AAGVIQSPRHLIKEKRETATLKCYPIPRHDTVYWYQQGPGQDPQFLISFYEKMQSDKGSIPDRFSAQQFSDYHSELNMSSLELGDSALYFCASSEQGTNEKLFFGSGTQLSVL.

This clonotype was seen at least ten times. V usage is TRBV5-1 and J usage is TRBJ2-5; tentatively, D is TRBD2 (5 bases). The length of the CDR3 is 13 residues. The germline V gene encodes CDR1 SGHRS and CDR2 YFSETQ. Trimming stripped 2 bases from V and 1 base from J, with 6 bases between. The CDR3 spells CASSFAGQETQYF. The CDR3 DNA follows: TGCGCCAGCAGCTTCGCGGGCCAAGAGACCCAGTACTTC.

The chain links TRBV7-3 to TRBJ2-1; 13 bases match TRBD2. CDR1 SGHTA and CDR2 FQGTGA come from the germline V gene. The CDR3 contains 15 residues. The V and J ends lost 4 bases and 8 bases, in that order; junction bases with no gene match: 5. CDR3 nucleotides: TGTGCCAGCAGCTGGGGACTAGCGGGGATGGATGAGCAGTTCTTC. It yields the protein CASSWGLAGMDEQFF.

This clonotype came up many times. The gene calls are TRBV6-2 or TRBV6-3 and TRBJ1-1; no clear D. The V end was cut by 8 bases, the J end by 1 base, with 5 bases between. The CDR3 spans 11 residues. The V gene's germline CDR1 is MNHEY and CDR2 SVGEGT. The CDR3 here is CASGRNTEAFF. The CDR3, as DNA: TGTGCCAGCGGCAGGAACACTGAAGCTTTCTTT.

Comment on this clonotype: A clone one base away is much larger, so this may be a read error. The gene calls are TRBV19 and TRBJ1-5; a weak D match, TRBD1 (5 bases). V lost 3 bases and J 5 bases, leaving 11 bases between the germline ends. Germline lookup yields CDR1 LNHDA and CDR2 SQIVND (reference sequence). The CDR3 has 14 residues. The CDR3 DNA follows: TGTGCCAGTAGTATTTATCAGGGCGATCAGCCCCAGCATTTT. As protein: CASSIYQGDQPQHF.

This clonotype was observed at least ten times. The chain links TRBV27 to TRBJ2-2, with TRBD2 matching over 13 bases. The J segment lost 0 bases and the V segment lost 4 bases, leaving 8 bases of the junction unmatched. This CDR3 comprises 19 residues. Germline-derived CDR1 and CDR2 are MNHEY and SMNVEV (reference sequence). CDR3 in amino acids: CASSSRLAGGRTNTGELFF. The CDR3 region has the DNA TGTGCCAGCAGTTCTAGACTAGCGGGGGGTAGGACGAACACCGGGGAGCTGTTTTTT.

This clonotype was recorded a few times. The chain couples TRBV7-9 to TRBJ2-2; the D gene is possibly TRBD1 (7 bases). The CDR3 sequence is 16 residues long. V lost 5 bases and J lost 6, with 19 bases in between. CDR1 SEHNR and CDR2 FQNEAQ come from the germline V gene (reference sequence). The CDR3 region has the DNA TGTGCCAGCAGCCTGCGGGACAGTTACTGCCCCGGGGAGCTGTTTTTT. It translates to CASSLRDSYCPGELFF.

This clonotype came up many times. The chain couples TRBV29-1 to TRBJ1-1; 7 bases agree with TRBD1. Germline CDR1 is SQVTM and CDR2 is ANQGSEA. V gave up 5 bases and J gave up 7 bases; unmatched junction bases: 13. CDR3 size: 14 residues. The CDR3 DNA reads TGCAGCGTTAAAGCTTCCCGGGACAGTCTTGAAGCTTTCTTT. This codes for CSVKASRDSLEAFF.

This clonotype has at least ten counts. The chain employs TRBV29-1 and TRBJ2-1; TRBD2 might be the D (6 bases). Germline V gives CDR1 SQVTM, CDR2 ANQGSEA. This CDR3 spans 12 amino acids. With 4 bases removed from V and 3 bases from J, the gap between germline ends came to 7 bases. In DNA, the CDR3 is TGCAGCGTTGGGGACTTCTACAATGAGCAGTTCTTC. As protein: CSVGDFYNEQFF.

There are many counts of this clonotype. This chain uses TRBV18 with TRBJ2-7; no clear D. V was shortened by 4 bases and J by 6 bases, with 19 bases between the two germline ends. Looked up from germline, CDR1 is KGHSH and CDR2 is LQKENI. The CDR3 sequence is 15 residues long. This CDR3 is CASSQNTATLGEQYF. The CDR3 region has the DNA TGTGCCAGCTCACAGAACACTGCCACCCTCGGCGAGCAGTACTTC.

Comments on this clonotype: Being one base from a much bigger clone, this may be a read error. The rearrangement joins TRBV14 to TRBJ2-6, with D tentatively TRBD1 or TRBD2 (5 bases each). CDR3 length equals 16 residues. Looked up from germline, CDR1 is SGHDN and CDR2 is FVKESK. Trimming left V 4 bases short and J 4 bases short, with 14 bases between. The CDR3 coding sequence is TGTGCCAGCAGCCCTCAGAGGGGAGCCGGGGCCAACGTCCTGACTTTC. This codes for CASSPQRGAGANVLTF.

V usage is TRBV6-1 and J usage is TRBJ1-1, with a weak D call TRBD1 (6 bases). Trimming shortened V by 6 bases and J by 4 bases, and 21 bases separated the two germline ends. This CDR3 region has 16 residues. Germline assignment: CDR1 MNHNS and CDR2 SASEGT. Written as DNA, the CDR3 is TGTGCCAGCAGAGTCATCAGGGGAAGGTCGGCCACTGAAGCTTTCTTT. Residues: CASRVIRGRSATEAFF.

The chain links TRBV7-9 to TRBJ1-4; D ambiguous. The CDR3 contains 14 residues. Trimming removed 2 bases at V and 11 bases at J, with 15 bases between. Germline assignment: CDR1 SEHNR and CDR2 FQNEAQ (reference sequence). The CDR3 DNA reads as TGTGCCAGCAGCTTATCAGACCAGGTGGTGAAACTGTTTTTT. As protein: CASSLSDQVVKLFF.

There are a few counts of this clonotype. V and J are TRBV5-1 and TRBJ2-7; D is perhaps TRBD2 (5 bases). In germline, CDR1 is SGHRS, CDR2 YFSETQ. The CDR3 has 15 residues. Trimming stripped 4 bases from V and 0 bases from J, with 14 bases between. The CDR3 nucleotides read TGCGCCAGCAGCCCGGAGGCATGGAGCTCCTACGAGCAGTACTTC. Protein sequence: CASSPEAWSSYEQYF.

This clonotype appeared a few times. Since a much larger clone is just one base distant, this may be a read error. The chain recombines TRBV7-2 with TRBJ1-5, with a tentative D call TRBD1 (5 bases). V was pared by 5 bases and J by 7 bases, with 12 bases between. The CDR3 extends over 13 amino acids. Germline values: CDR1 SGHTA, CDR2 FQGNSA. CDR3 protein: CASSPGGAQPQHF. The CDR3, as DNA: TGTGCCAGCAGCCCTGGTGGGGCGCAGCCCCAGCATTTT.

This clonotype showed up just a few times. This chain links TRBV6-5 with TRBJ2-1; D unresolved. Trimming cost V 8 bases and J 4 bases, with 9 bases left between them. Germline-derived CDR1 and CDR2 are MNHEY and SVGAGI. This CDR3 has 12 residues. In nucleotides, the CDR3 is TGTGCCAGCGCCCTAGATTACAATGAGCAGTTCTTC. It encodes CASALDYNEQFF.